This T cell receptor beta chain emerged from a study of cytotoxic CD8 clonotypes in ibrutinib-treated CLL (dated by TCRdb to 2020 to 2022). Notes on the research overall: The cohort included around 15 treatment-naive and 11 to 12 relapsed/refractory patients; about 18 were IGHV unmutated. Responses were partial in around 25 patients and complete in 2; after median approximately 69 months follow-up, some 14 stayed in remission and approximately 12 progressed. Response samples were obtained after a median of about 13 months of treatment, with a range of about 6 to 40 months. An average of 255,043 productive templates and some 100,000 productive rearrangements was obtained per sample. Longitudinal samples were obtainable from about 30% of the roughly 90 participants in the trial. Cryopreserved peripheral blood mononuclear cells were collected at three points: before therapy, at response, and at either sustained remission or disease progression. Every remission and progressive disease sample was obtained while ibrutinib was still being received by the patients.

The junction shows trimming of 3 bases on V and 3 bases on J, plus 15 bases between the germline ends. Per the germline V gene, SQVTM is the CDR1 and ANQGSEA is the CDR2. The CDR3 goes from the cysteine to the phenylalanine over 14 residues. CDR3 DNA only is kept here, 42 bases in frame from base 1. Around 2 micrograms of genomic DNA were extracted from cryopreserved PBMCs for TCR beta library preparation. Longitudinal blood samples from CLL patients on ibrutinib monotherapy were analyzed using high-throughput TCR beta sequencing. Patients were enrolled in a phase 2 open-label single-center ibrutinib monotherapy trial. What the study reported, not specific to this receptor: Clonality increased at ibrutinib response, stayed stable in sustained remission, and fell back toward baseline at progression. Public clonotypes were rare and either shrank or stayed stable during treatment, and the rise in clonality at ibrutinib response reflected expansion of private clonotypes. At baseline, clonality was higher than in age-matched healthy donors and showed a strong correlation with circulating CD8+ T-cell counts. Sampling times were not matched between patients in sustained remission and patients whose disease was progressing, and lymph node repertoires were not examined.

Comments on this clone: This receptor's antigen is unknown. Base qualities are not provided; no much larger clone lies one nucleotide away.

Each clonotype received, on average, roughly 9.6x coverage in deep resolution sequencing performed on a MiSeq, where the target depth lay between 1 in 1 million and 1 in 200,000 T cells. TCR beta libraries were generated with the immunoSEQ hsTCRB Kit. Turning to the authors' computational methods: Data were analyzed with ImmunoSEQ Data Assistant and ImmunoSEQ Analyzer, with V, D and J genes assigned per IMGT definitions. Clonality, which ranges from 0 to 1, was calculated as one minus the normalized Shannon entropy of productive rearrangement frequencies. Public clonotype analysis was restricted to overrepresented clonotypes comprising at least 0.05% of each patient's repertoire. Some twelve repertoires from age-matched healthy donors, obtained from immuneACCESS, served as clonality controls. Not all clones reach the TCRdb copy of this immuneACCESS table, which keeps in-frame sequences only. Checked studies attribute under half of the gap to unresolved V genes and leave the rest unexplained. That table furnishes V, J and clone size, whereas the DNA furnished D and trimming. In all, the sample holds approximately 320,000 clones, and about 61% of those were seen once. Around 6.6% of the sample rests with the top ten.

The material was PBMCs, obtained after 36 months of ibrutinib treatment. The clonotype originates from a human donor with chronic lymphocytic leukemia. The rearranged segments are TRBV29-1 and TRBJ2-7, and TRBD1 may be the D gene, going by 6 matching bases. The CDR3 reads CSVEIQGSGYEQYF. The nucleotide sequence is TGCAGCGTTGAGATACAGGGTTCGGGCTACGAGCAGTACTTC.